This T cell receptor (beta chain) originates from a study of T cells in Graves' hyperthyroidism and ophthalmopathy. Across the study: Upon initial diagnosis and before any treatment, peripheral blood was collected.

Hyperthyroidism, newly diagnosed and lasting under 2 months, affected patients aged 18 to 65. Lactation, pregnancy, other autoimmune disease or uncontrolled infection led to exclusion of patients. Out of more than 8 ml of fresh peripheral blood came the PBMCs. RNA transcripts provided the source from which TCR beta CDR3 regions were amplified. HTBI primers were the set used in a first-round RT-PCR of the TCR CDR3. TCRdb re-analysed the multiplex PCR reads in MiXCR, keeping a single row per CDR3 protein. The sample lists fewer than 250,000 distinct CDR3 sequences; roughly a sixth were seen once. In germline, CDR1 is MNHNS, CDR2 SASEGT. This CDR3 is built from 14 residues. The germline V and J ends were trimmed by 5 bases and 0 bases, with 10 bases remaining between them.

Sequencing was carried out using blood. The TCR comes from a man aged 50 to 60 with Graves' hyperthyroidism. The chain is built from TRBV6-1 and TRBJ1-1; no firm D call. Here the CDR3 DNA reads TGTGCCAGCAGTCAGACACGAATGAACACTGAAGCTTTCTTT. This gives the protein CASSQTRMNTEAFF.